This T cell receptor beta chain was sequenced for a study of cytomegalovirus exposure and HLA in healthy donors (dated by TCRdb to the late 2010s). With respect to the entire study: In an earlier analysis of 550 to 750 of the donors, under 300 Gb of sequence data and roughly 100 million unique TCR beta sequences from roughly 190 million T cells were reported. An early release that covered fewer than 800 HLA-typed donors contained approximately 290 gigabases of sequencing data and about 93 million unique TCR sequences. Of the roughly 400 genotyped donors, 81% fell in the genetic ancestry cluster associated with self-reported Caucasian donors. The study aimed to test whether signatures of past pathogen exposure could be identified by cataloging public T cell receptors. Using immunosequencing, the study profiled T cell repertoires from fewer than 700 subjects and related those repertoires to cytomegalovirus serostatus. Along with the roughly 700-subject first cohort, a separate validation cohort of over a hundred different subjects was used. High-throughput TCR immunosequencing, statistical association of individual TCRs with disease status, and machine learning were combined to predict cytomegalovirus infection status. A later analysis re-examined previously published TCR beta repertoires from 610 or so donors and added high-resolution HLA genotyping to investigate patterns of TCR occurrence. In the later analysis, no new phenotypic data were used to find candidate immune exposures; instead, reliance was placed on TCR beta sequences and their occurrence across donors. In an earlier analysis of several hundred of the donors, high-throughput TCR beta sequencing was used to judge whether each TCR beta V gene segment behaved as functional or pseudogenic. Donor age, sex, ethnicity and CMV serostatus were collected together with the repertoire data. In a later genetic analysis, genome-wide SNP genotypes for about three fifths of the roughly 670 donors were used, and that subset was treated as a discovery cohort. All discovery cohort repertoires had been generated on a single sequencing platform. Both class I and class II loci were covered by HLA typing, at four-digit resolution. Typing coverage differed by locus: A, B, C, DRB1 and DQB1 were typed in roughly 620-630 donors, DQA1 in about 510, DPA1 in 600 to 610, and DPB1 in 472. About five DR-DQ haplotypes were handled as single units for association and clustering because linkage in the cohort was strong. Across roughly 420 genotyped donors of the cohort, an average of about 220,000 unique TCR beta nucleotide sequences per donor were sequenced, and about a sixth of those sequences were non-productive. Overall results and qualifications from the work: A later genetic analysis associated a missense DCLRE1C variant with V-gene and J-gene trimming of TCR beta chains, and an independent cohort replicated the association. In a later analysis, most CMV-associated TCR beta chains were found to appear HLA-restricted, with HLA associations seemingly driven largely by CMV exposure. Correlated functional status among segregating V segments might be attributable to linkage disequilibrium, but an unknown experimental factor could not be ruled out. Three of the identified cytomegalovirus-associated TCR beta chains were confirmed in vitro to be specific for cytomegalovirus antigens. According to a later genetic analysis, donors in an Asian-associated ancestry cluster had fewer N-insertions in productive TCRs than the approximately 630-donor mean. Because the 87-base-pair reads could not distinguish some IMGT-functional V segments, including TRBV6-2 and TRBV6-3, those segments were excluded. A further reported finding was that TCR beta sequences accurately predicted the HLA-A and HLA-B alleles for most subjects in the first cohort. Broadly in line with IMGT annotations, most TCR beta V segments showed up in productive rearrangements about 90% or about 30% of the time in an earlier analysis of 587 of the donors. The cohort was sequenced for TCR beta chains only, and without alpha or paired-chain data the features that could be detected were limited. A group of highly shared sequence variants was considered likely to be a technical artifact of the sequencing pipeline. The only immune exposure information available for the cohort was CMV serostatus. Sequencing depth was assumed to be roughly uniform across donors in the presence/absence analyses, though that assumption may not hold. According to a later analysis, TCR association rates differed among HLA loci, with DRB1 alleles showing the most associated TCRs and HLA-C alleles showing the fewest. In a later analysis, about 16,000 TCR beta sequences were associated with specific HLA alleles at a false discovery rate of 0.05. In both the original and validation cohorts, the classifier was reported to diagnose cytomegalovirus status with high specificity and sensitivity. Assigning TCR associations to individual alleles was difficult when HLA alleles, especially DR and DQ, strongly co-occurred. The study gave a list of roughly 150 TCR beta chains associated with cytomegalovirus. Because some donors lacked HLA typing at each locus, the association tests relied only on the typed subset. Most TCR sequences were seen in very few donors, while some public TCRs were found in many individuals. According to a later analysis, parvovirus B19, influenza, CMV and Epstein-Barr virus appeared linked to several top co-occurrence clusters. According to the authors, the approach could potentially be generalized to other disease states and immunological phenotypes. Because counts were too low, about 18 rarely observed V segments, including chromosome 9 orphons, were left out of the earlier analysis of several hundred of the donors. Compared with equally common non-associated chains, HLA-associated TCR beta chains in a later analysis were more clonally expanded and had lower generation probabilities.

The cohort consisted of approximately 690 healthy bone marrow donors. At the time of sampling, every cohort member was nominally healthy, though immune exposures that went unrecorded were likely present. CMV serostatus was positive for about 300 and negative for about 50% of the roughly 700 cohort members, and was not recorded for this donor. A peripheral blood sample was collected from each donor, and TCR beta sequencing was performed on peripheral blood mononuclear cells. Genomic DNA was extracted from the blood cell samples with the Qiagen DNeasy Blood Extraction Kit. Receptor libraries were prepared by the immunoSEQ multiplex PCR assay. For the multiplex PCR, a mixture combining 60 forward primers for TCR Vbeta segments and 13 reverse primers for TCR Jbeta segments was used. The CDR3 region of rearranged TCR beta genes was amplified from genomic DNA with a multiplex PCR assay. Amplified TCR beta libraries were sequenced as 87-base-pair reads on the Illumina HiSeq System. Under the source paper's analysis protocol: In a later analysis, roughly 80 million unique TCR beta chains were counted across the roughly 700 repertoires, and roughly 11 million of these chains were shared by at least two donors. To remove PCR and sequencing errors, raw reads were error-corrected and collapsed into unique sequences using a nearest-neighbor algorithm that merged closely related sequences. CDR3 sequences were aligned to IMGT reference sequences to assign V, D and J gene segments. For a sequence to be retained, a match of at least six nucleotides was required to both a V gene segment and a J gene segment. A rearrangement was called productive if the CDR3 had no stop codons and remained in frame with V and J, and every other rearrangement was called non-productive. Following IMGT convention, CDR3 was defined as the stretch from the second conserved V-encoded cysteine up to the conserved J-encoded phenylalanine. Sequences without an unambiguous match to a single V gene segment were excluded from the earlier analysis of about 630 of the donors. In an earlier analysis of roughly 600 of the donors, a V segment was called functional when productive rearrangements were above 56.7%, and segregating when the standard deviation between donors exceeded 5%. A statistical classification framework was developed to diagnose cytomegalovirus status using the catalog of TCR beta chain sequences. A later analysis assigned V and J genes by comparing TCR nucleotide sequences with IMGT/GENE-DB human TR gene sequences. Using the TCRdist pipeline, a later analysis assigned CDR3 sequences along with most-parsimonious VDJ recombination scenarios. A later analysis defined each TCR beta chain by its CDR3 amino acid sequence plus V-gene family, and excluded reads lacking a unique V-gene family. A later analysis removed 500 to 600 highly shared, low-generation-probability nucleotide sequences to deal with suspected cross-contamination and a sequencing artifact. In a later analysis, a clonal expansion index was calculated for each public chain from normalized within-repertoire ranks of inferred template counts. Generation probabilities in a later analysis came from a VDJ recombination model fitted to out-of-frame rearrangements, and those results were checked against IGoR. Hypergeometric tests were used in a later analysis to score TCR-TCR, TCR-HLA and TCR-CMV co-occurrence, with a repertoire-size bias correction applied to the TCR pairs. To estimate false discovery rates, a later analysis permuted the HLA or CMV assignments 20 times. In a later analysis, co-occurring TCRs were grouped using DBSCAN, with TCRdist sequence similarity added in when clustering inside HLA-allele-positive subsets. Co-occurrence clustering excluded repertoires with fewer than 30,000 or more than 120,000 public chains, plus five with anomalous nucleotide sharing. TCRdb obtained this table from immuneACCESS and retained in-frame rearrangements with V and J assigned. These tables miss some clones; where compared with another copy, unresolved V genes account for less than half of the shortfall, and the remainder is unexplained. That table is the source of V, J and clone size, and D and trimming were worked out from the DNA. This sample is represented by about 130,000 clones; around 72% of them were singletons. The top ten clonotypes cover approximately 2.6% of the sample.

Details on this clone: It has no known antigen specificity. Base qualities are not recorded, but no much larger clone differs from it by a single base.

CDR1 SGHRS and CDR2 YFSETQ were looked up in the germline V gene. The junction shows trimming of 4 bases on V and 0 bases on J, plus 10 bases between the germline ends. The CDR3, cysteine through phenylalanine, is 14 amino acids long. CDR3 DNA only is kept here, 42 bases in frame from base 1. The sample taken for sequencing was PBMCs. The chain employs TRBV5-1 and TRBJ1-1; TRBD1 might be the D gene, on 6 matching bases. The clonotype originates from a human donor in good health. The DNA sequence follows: TGCGCCAGCAGCACCGGGACATTGAACACTGAAGCTTTCTTT. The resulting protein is CASSTGTLNTEAFF.